The clone carrying this T cell receptor beta chain has only one observation. After removal of 7 bases from V and 6 bases from J, the junction contained 2 bases not matched to a gene. CDR3 length: 13 amino acids. The germline CDR1 and CDR2 sequences are SGDLS and YYNGEE. Sequencing used immunoSEQ multiplex PCR; TCRdb keeps in-frame clones, though not all of them. The data show fewer than 1.4 million clones, approximately 80% seen once. The sample is drawn from a study of shared clonotypes between healthy human individuals. The clonotype was recovered from a young man in good health. Some clones in this sample may be carry-over from other donors' samples. What was sequenced was memory CD4+ T cells from PBMCs. As to subset: CD45RA-negative fraction. The chain combines TRBV9 with TRBJ2-1, with 12 positions matching TRBD2. CDR3 amino acids: CASGLAGSNEQFF. The CDR3, as DNA: TGTGCCAGCGGACTAGCGGGAAGCAATGAGCAGTTCTTC.